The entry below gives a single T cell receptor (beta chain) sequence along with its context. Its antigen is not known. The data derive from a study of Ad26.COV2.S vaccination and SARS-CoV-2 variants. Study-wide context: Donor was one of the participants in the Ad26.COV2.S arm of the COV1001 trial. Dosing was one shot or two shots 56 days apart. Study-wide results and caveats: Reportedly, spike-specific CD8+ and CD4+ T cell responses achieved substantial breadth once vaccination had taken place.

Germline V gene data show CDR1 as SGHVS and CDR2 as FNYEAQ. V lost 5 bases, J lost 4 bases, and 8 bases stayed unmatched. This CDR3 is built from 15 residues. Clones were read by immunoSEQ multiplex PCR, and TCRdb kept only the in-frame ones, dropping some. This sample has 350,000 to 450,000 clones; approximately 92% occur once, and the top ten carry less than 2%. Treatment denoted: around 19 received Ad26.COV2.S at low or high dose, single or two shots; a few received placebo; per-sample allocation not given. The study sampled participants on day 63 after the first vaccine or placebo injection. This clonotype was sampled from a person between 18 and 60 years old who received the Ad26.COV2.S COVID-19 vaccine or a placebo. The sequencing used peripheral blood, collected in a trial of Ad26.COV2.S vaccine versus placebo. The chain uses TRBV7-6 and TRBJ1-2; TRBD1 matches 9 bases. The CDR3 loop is CASSAGQGLGYGYTF. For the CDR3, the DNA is TGTGCCAGCAGCGCCGGACAGGGGCTGGGCTATGGCTACACCTTC.